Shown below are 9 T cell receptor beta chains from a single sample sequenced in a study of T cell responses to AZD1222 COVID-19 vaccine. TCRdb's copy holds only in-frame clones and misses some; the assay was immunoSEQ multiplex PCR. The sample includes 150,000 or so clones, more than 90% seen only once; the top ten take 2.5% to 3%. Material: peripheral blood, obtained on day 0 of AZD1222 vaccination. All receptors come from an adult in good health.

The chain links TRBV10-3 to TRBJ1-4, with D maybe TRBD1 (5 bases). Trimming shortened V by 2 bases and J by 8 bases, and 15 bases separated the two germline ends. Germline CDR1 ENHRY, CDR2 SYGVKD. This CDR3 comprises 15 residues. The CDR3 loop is CAISERLGGDEKLFF. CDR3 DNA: TGTGCCATCAGTGAGAGATTGGGGGGAGACGAAAAACTGTTTTTT.

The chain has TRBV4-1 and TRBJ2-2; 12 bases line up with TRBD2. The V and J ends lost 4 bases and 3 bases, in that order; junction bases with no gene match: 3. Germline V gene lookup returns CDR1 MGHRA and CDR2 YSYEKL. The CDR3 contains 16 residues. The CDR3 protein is CASSRGLAGYTGELFF. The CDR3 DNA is TGCGCCAGCAGCCGTGGACTAGCGGGGTACACCGGGGAGCTGTTTTTT.

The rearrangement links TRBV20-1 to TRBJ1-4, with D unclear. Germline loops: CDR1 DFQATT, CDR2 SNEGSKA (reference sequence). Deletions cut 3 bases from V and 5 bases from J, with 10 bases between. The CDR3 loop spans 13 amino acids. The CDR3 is CSASSGTNEKLFF. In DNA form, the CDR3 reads TGCAGTGCTAGTTCAGGCACCAATGAAAAACTGTTTTTT.

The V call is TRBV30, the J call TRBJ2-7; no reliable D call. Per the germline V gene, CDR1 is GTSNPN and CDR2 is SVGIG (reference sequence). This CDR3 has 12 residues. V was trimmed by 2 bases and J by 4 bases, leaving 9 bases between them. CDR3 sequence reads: CAWSRLSYEQYF. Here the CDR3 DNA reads TGTGCCTGGAGTCGTCTATCTTACGAGCAGTACTTC.

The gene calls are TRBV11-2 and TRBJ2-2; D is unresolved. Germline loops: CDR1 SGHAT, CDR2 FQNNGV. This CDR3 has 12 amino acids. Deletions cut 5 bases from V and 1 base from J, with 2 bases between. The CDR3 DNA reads TGTGCCAGCAGCGTGAACACCGGGGAGCTGTTTTTT. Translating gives CASSVNTGELFF. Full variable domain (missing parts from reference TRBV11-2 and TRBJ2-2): EAGVAQSPRYKIIEKRQSVAFWCNPISGHATLYWYQQILGQGPKLLIQFQNNGVVDDSQLPKDRFSAERLKGVDSTLKIQPAKLEDSAVYLCASSVNTGELFFGEGSRLTVL.

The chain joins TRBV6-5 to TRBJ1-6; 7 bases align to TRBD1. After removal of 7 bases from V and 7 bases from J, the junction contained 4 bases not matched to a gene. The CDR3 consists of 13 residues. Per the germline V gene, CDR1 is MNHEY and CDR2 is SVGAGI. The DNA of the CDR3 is TGTGCCAGCAATAACAGGGGAAATTCACCCCTCCACTTT. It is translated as CASNNRGNSPLHF.

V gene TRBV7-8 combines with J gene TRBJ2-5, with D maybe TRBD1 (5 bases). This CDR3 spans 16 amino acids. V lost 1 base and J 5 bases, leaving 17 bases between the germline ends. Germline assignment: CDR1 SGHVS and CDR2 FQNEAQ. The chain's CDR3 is CASSLGRQTARETQYF. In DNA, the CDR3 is TGTGCCAGCAGCTTAGGACGACAGACCGCGAGGGAGACCCAGTACTTC. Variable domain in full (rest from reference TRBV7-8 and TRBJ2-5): GAGVSQSPRYKVAKRGQDVALRCDPISGHVSLFWYQQALGQGPEFLTYFQNEAQLDKSGLPSDRFFAERPEGSVSTLKIQRTQQEDSAVYLCASSLGRQTARETQYFGPGTRLLVL.

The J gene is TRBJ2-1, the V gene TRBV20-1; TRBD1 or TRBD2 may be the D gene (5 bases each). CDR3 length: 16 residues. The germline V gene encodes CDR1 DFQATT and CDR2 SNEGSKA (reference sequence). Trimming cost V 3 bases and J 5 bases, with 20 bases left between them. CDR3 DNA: TGCAGTGCTAGTAGGTTTAGGGACCTACGAAACAATGAGCAGTTCTTC. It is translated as CSASRFRDLRNNEQFF.

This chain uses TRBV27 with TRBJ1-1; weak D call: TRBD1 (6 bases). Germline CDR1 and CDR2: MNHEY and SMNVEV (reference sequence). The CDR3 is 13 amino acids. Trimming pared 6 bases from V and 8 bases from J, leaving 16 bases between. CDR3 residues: CASSRETGREAFF. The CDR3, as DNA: TGTGCCAGCAGCCGAGAAACAGGGCGCGAAGCTTTCTTT.